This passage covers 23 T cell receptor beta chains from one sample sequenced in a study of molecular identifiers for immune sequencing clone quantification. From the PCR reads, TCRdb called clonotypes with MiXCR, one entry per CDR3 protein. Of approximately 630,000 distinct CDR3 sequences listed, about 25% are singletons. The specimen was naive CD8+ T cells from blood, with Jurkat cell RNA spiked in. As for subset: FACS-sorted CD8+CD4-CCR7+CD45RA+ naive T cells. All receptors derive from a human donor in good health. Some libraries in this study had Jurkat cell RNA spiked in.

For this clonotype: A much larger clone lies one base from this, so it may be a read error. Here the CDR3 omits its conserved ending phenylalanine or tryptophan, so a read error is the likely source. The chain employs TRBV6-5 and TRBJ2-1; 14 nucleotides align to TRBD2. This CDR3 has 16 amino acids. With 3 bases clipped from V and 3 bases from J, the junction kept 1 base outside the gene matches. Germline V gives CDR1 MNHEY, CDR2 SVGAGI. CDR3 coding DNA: TGTGCCAGCAGTTATGGGACTAGCGGGAGCTACAATGAGCAGTTCCTC. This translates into CASSYGTSGSYNEQFL.

The CDR3 sequence: CASTAGQPLTNEKLFF. CDR3 nucleotide sequence: TGTGCCAGCACCGCGGGACAGCCCCTAACTAATGAAAAACTGTTTTTT. This chain links TRBV6-1 with TRBJ1-4; 7 bases map to TRBD1. Germline lookup yields CDR1 MNHNS and CDR2 SASEGT. V shed 7 bases, J shed 1 base, and the junction held 9 bases outside the gene matches. This CDR3 has 16 residues.

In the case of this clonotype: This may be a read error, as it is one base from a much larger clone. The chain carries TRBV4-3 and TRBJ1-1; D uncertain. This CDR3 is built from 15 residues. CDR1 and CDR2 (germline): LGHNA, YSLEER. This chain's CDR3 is CASSPGSVSGTEAYF. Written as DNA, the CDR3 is TGCGCCAGCAGCCCAGGTTCGGTCAGTGGCACTGAAGCTTACTTT.

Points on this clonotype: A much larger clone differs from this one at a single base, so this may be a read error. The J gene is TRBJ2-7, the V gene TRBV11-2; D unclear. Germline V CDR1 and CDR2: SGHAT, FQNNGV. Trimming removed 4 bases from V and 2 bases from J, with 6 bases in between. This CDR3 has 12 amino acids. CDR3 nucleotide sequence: TGTGCCAGCAGCTCCCGGACCTACGAGCAGTACTTC. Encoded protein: CASSSRTYEQYF.

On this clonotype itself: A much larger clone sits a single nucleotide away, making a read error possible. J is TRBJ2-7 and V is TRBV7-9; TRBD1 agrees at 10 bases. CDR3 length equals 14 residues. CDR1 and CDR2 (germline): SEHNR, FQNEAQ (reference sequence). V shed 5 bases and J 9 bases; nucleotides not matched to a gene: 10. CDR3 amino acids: CASSLTGGWDAQYF. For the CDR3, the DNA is TGTGCCAGCAGCCTGACAGGGGGCTGGGACGCGCAGTACTTC.

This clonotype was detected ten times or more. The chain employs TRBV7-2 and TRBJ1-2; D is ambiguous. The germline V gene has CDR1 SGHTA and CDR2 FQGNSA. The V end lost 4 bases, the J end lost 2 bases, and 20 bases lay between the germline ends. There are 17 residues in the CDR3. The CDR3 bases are TGTGCCAGCAGCTATGACGCCCTATCCGGTGACAACTATGGCTACACCTTC. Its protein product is CASSYDALSGDNYGYTF.

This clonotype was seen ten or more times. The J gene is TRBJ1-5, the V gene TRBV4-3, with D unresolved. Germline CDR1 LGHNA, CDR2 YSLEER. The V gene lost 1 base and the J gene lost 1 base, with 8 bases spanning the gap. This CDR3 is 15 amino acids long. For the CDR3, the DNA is TGCGCCAGCAGCCAAGGGGCGGTGAGCAATCAGCCCCAGCATTTT. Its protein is CASSQGAVSNQPQHF.

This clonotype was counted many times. The CDR3 nucleotides are TGTGCCAGCAGCTTACTTGATAGCTCCTATAATTCACCCCTCCACTTT. Translation gives CASSLLDSSYNSPLHF. The gene calls are TRBV7-9 and TRBJ1-6, with D unclear. This CDR3 region has 16 residues. Trimming cost V 2 bases and J 0 bases, with 8 bases left between them. Germline V lookup: CDR1 SEHNR, CDR2 FQNEAQ (reference sequence). Together with reference TRBV7-9 and TRBJ1-6, the CDR3 gives the full variable domain: DTGVSQNPRHKITKRGQNVTFRCDPISEHNRLYWYRQTLGQGPEFLTYFQNEAQLEKSRLLSDRFSAERPKGSFSTLEIQRTEQGDSAMYLCASSLLDSSYNSPLHFGNGTRLTVT.

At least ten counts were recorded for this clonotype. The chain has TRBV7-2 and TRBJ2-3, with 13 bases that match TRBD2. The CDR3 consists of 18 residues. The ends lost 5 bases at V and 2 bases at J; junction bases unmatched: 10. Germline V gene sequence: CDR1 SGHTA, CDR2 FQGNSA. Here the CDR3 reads CASSTDPGLAGYTDTQYF. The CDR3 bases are TGTGCCAGCAGCACCGACCCGGGACTAGCGGGGTACACAGATACGCAGTATTTT. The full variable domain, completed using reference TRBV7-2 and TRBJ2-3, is GAGVSQSPSNKVTEKGKDVELRCDPISGHTALYWYRQSLGQGLEFLIYFQGNSAPDKSGLPSDRFSAERTGGSVSTLTIQRTQQEDSAVYLCASSTDPGLAGYTDTQYFGPGTRLTVL.

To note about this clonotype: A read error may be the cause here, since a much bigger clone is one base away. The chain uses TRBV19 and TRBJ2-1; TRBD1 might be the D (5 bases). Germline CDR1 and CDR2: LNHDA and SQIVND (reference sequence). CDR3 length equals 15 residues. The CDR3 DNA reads TGTGCCTGTAGTATCATCCAGGGCCCTTACAATGAGCAGTTCTTC. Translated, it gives CACSIIQGPYNEQFF.

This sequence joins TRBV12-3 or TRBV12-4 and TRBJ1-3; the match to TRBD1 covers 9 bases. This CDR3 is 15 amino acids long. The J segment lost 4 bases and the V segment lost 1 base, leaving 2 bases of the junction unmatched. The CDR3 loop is CASSLGTGAGNTIYF. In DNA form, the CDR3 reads TGTGCCAGCAGTTTAGGGACAGGGGCCGGAAACACCATATATTTT.

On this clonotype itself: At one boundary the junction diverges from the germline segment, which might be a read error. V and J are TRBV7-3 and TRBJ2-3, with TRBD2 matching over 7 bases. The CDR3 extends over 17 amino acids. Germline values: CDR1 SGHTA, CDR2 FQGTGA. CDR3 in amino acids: CATSLTLTSKGLDTQYF. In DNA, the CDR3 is TGTGCCACCAGCTTAACGCTGACTAGCAAGGGTCTGGATACGCAGTATTTT.

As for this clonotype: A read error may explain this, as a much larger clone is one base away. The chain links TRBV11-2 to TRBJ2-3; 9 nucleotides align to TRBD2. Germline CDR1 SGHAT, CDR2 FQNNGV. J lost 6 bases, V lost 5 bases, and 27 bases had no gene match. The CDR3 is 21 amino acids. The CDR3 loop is CASSPTGTSFGEVWAYDTQYF. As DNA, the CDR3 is TGTGCCAGCAGCCCTACCGGGACTAGCTTCGGGGAGGTCTGGGCATATGATACGCAGTATTTT. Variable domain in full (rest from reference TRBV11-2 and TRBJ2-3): EAGVAQSPRYKIIEKRQSVAFWCNPISGHATLYWYQQILGQGPKLLIQFQNNGVVDDSQLPKDRFSAERLKGVDSTLKIQPAKLEDSAVYLCASSPTGTSFGEVWAYDTQYFGPGTRLTVL.

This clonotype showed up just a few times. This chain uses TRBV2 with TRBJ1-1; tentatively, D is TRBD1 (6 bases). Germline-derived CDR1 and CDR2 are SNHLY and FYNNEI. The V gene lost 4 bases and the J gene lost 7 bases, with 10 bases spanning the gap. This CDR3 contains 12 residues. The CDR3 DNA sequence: TGTGCCAGCAGTGTAGACAGGAGTGAAGCTTTCTTT. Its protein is CASSVDRSEAFF.

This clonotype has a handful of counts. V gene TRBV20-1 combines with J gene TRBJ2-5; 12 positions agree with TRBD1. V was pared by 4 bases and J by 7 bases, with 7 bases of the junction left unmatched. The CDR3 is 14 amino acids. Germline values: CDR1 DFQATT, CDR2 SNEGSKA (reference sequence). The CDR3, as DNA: TGCAGTGCTAAAGGGACAGGGGGCGAGGTGACCCAGTACTTC. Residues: CSAKGTGGEVTQYF.

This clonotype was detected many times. In DNA, the CDR3 is TGCAGGGTGACTAGCGGGGGTGAGACCCAGTACTTC. Protein: CRVTSGGETQYF. This chain connects TRBV20-1 to TRBJ2-5, with 12 bases fitting TRBD2. The CDR3 is 12 amino acids. Per the germline V gene, CDR1 is DFQATT and CDR2 is SNEGSKA (reference sequence).

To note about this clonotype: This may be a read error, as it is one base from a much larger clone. The CDR3 bases are TGTGCCTACAACGAAATGACCGTTATGGGGAGTGAAGCTTTCTTT. Protein: CAYNEMTVMGSEAFF. This rearrangement joins TRBV30 to TRBJ1-1; no definite D call. Between the trimmed V and J ends, which lost 7 bases and 7 bases, there was a span of 25 bases. Germline CDR1 reads GTSNPN; CDR2 reads SVGIG (reference sequence). The CDR3 runs 15 residues. Combining the CDR3 with reference TRBV30 and TRBJ1-1 gives the whole variable domain SQTIHQWPATLVQPVGSPLSLECTVEGTSNPNLYWYRQAAGRGLQLLFYSVGIGQISSEVPQNLSASRPQDRQFILSSKKLLLSDSGFYLCAYNEMTVMGSEAFFGQGTRLTVV.

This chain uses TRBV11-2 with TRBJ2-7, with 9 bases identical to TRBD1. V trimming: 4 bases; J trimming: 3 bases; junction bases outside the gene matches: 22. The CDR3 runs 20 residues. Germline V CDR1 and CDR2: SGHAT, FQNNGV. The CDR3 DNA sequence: TGTGCCAGCAGCTCCCCAACCGGGACAGGGTACTCCCCTCGGAACTACGAGCAGTACTTC. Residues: CASSSPTGTGYSPRNYEQYF.

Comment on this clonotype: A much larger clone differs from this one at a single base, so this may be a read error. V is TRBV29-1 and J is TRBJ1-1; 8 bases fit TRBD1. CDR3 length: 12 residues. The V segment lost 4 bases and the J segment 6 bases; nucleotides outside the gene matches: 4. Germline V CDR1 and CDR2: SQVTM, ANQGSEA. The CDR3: CSVATGESEAFF. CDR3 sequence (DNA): TGCAGCGTTGCGACAGGGGAGTCTGAAGCTTTCTTT.

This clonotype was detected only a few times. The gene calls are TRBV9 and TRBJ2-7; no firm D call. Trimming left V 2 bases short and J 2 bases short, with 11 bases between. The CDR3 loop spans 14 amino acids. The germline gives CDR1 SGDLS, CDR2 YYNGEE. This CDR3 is CASSVGSQPYEQYF. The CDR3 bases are TGTGCCAGCAGCGTGGGCAGCCAGCCCTACGAGCAGTACTTC.

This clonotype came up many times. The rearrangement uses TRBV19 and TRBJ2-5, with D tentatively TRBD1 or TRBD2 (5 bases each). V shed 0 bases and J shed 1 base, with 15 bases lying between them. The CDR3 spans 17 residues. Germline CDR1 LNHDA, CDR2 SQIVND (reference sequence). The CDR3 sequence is CASSIDPLWDLQETQYF. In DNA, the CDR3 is TGTGCCAGTAGTATAGATCCCCTTTGGGACCTCCAAGAGACCCAGTACTTC.

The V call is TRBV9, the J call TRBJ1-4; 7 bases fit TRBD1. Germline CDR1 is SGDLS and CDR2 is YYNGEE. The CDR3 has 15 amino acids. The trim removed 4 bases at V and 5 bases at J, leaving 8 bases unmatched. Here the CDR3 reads CASSPGGQLNEKLFF. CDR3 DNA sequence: TGTGCCAGCAGCCCGGGGGGACAGCTCAATGAAAAACTGTTTTTT.

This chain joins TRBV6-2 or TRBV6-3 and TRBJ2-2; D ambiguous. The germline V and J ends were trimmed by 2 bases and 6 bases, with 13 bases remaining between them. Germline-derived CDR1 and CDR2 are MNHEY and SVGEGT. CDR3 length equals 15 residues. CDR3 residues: CASSYGVHLPGELFF. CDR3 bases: TGTGCCAGCAGTTACGGGGTCCATTTGCCCGGGGAGCTGTTTTTT.